The next 12 T cell receptor beta chains were all read from a single sample in a study of cytotoxic CD8 clonotypes in ibrutinib-treated CLL. Sequencing used immunoSEQ multiplex PCR; TCRdb keeps in-frame clones, though not all of them. The sample holds about 120,000 clones, approximately 85% seen once. The sequenced sample was PBMCs, obtained after 24 months of ibrutinib treatment. These receptors were obtained from a human donor with chronic lymphocytic leukemia.

The rearrangement joins TRBV5-1 to TRBJ1-1; D is possibly TRBD1 (5 bases). CDR1 SGHRS and CDR2 YFSETQ come from the germline V gene. Trimming took 3 bases from V and 0 from J, leaving 12 bases between them. The CDR3 spans 15 residues. CDR3 nucleotide sequence: TGCGCCAGCAGCTCTCGGACGGACATGAACACTGAAGCTTTCTTT. Encoded protein: CASSSRTDMNTEAFF.

This clone has only a few counts. The genes are TRBV4-2 and TRBJ2-3; 10 bases line up with TRBD1. Looked up from germline, CDR1 is LGHNA and CDR2 is YNFKEQ. The J segment lost 5 bases and the V segment lost 3 bases, leaving 11 bases of the junction unmatched. CDR3 length: 17 residues. The chain's CDR3 is CASSQATGGSTRDTQYF. The CDR3 DNA reads TGTGCCAGCAGCCAGGCGACAGGGGGCTCGACACGAGATACGCAGTATTTT.

The J gene is TRBJ1-1, the V gene TRBV15, with D possibly matching TRBD1 (5 bases). V was trimmed by 5 bases and J by 4 bases, leaving 11 bases between them. The CDR3 consists of 13 residues. In germline, CDR1 is LNHNV, CDR2 YYDKDF (reference sequence). CDR3 in DNA: TGTGCCACCAGCGGAGGGGCCGGCACTGAAGCTTTCTTT. This translates into CATSGGAGTEAFF. The variable domain in full, with the rest retrieved from reference TRBV15 and TRBJ1-1, is DAMVIQNPRYQVTQFGKPVTLSCSQTLNHNVMYWYQQKSSQAPKLLFHYYDKDFNNEADTPDNFQSRRPNTSFCFLDIRSPGLGDTAMYLCATSGGAGTEAFFGQGTRLTVV.

V gene TRBV2 combines with J gene TRBJ2-7; D gene ambiguous. CDR1 is SNHLY, CDR2 FYNNEI, per germline. The V end lost 5 bases, the J end lost 3 bases, and 8 bases lay between the germline ends. The CDR3 consists of 12 residues. CDR3 bases: TGTGCCAGCAGTCTGACTTACTACGAGCAGTACTTC. Encoded protein: CASSLTYYEQYF.

The chain couples TRBV18 to TRBJ2-2; 7 bases match TRBD1. V trimming: 3 bases; J trimming: 0 bases; junction bases outside the gene matches: 7. CDR1 is KGHSH and CDR2 is LQKENI in the germline V gene. The CDR3 spans 17 residues. The CDR3 coding sequence is TGTGCCAGCTCACCTCAACAGGGGCCTTCGAACACCGGGGAGCTGTTTTTT. It specifies CASSPQQGPSNTGELFF.

V and J are TRBV28 and TRBJ1-5, with D unclear. There are 16 residues in the CDR3. V shed 6 bases and J shed 7 bases, with 22 bases lying between them. CDR1 is MDHEN, CDR2 SYDVKM, per germline. The CDR3 bases are TGTGCCAGCAGCATAATCAATACAGTAGTGATCCAGCCCCAGCATTTT. This gives the protein CASSIINTVVIQPQHF. The full variable domain, in which reference TRBV28 and TRBJ1-5 provide the parts outside the CDR3, is DVKVTQSSRYLVKRTGEKVFLECVQDMDHENMFWYRQDPGLGLRLIYFSYDVKMKEKGDIPEGYSVSREKKERFSLILESASTNQTSMYLCASSIINTVVIQPQHFGDGTRLSIL.

This chain uses TRBV7-3 with TRBJ1-2, with a possible D match to TRBD1 (5 bases). This CDR3 is built from 14 residues. In germline, CDR1 is SGHTA, CDR2 FQGTGA. V lost 5 bases to trimming and J lost 4 bases, with 14 bases between them. The CDR3: CASSPDGGSYGYTF. CDR3 DNA: TGTGCCAGCAGCCCCGACGGGGGAAGCTATGGCTACACCTTC.

This rearrangement joins TRBV9 to TRBJ2-7; D is unresolved. This CDR3 contains 14 residues. Trimming left V 0 bases short and J 0 bases short, with 7 bases between. CDR1 and CDR2 from the germline V gene are SGDLS and YYNGEE. DNA of the CDR3: TGTGCCAGCAGCGTAGAACCCTCCTCCTACGAGCAGTACTTC. Its protein is CASSVEPSSYEQYF.

The V gene is TRBV7-9, the J gene TRBJ2-7; 7 nucleotides match TRBD2. The CDR3 consists of 15 residues. The junction had 7 bases not matched to a gene; V was cut back by 5 bases and J by 0 bases. The germline gives CDR1 SEHNR, CDR2 FQNEAQ (reference sequence). The CDR3 is CASSRRRGGSYEQYF. The CDR3 nucleotides are TGTGCCAGCAGCCGACGACGCGGGGGCTCCTACGAGCAGTACTTC.

The V and J genes are TRBV11-2 and TRBJ2-5; no clear D. The germline V gene has CDR1 SGHAT and CDR2 FQNNGV. The CDR3 is 14 residues long. V lost 4 bases and J 2 bases, leaving 11 bases between the germline ends. CDR3 amino acids: CASSSQSRQETQYF. The CDR3 coding sequence is TGTGCCAGCAGCTCGCAATCAAGACAAGAGACCCAGTACTTC.

Points on this clone: This specimen includes other DNA sequences encoding the same CDR3. This rearrangement joins TRBV27 to TRBJ2-5; 11 bases are a match to TRBD1. This CDR3 region has 14 residues. The germline V gene has CDR1 MNHEY and CDR2 SMNVEV (reference sequence). Trimming removed 3 bases from V and 5 bases from J; junction bases left unmatched: 2. CDR3 DNA sequence: TGTGCCAGCAGTTTGGGACAGGGGGGGGAGACCCAGTACTTC. Residues: CASSLGQGGETQYF.

J is TRBJ2-7 and V is TRBV15; 10 positions match TRBD1. This CDR3 comprises 17 residues. Germline assignment: CDR1 LNHNV and CDR2 YYDKDF (reference sequence). V gave up 2 bases and J gave up 4 bases; unmatched junction bases: 11. CDR3 region: CATSRFPSGTGVYEQYF. The CDR3 nucleotides are TGTGCCACCAGCAGATTTCCCTCCGGGACAGGGGTTTACGAGCAGTACTTC.